The next 25 T cell receptor beta chains were all read from a single sample in a study of beta chain features in type 1 diabetes. The study reverse transcribed the entire isolated RNA, so it sequenced expressed TCRB transcripts. The method was immunoSEQ multiplex PCR; TCRdb's version includes in-frame clones alone and lacks a portion of them. The sample holds more than 350,000 clones, over 10% seen once. Sample: naive CD4+ T cells from blood. Receptors were obtained from a woman under 30 in good health.

This clone was seen more than once but under ten times. This chain uses TRBV30 with TRBJ1-1, with D possibly matching TRBD1 (5 bases). The CDR3 is 13 residues long. The V gene lost 1 base and the J gene lost 5 bases, with 11 bases spanning the gap. CDR1 and CDR2 from the germline V gene are GTSNPN and SVGIG (reference sequence). The CDR3 DNA reads as TGTGCCTGGAGTGGCCAACAGGAAACTGAAGCTTTCTTT. Translating it yields CAWSGQQETEAFF.

The chain links TRBV27 to TRBJ2-2, with 10 bases aligning to TRBD2. This CDR3 has 16 residues. Germline CDR1 reads MNHEY; CDR2 reads SMNVEV (reference sequence). Trimming took 7 bases from V and 3 from J; bases not matched to a gene: 8. CDR3: CASTRSGLADTGELFF. CDR3 bases: TGTGCCAGCACCCGTTCCGGACTAGCGGACACCGGGGAGCTGTTTTTT.

V and J are TRBV25-1 and TRBJ1-4, with a tentative D call TRBD1 (5 bases). V was clipped by 2 bases and J by 7 bases, with 14 bases between them. From germline, CDR1 is MGHDK and CDR2 SYGVNS. The CDR3 spans 15 residues. The CDR3 DNA is TGTGCCAGCAGTGAAGGAGGGGTTGGGAGTGAAAAACTGTTTTTT. As protein: CASSEGGVGSEKLFF.

The V gene is TRBV7-2, the J gene TRBJ1-2; TRBD1 matches at 9 bases. Losses at the gene ends were 0 bases for V and 4 bases for J; bases not matched to a gene: 3. This CDR3 is built from 15 residues. Per germline, CDR1 SGHTA and CDR2 FQGNSA. The CDR3 loop is CASSLAGQGGYGYTF. The DNA for the CDR3 is TGTGCCAGCAGCTTAGCGGGACAGGGAGGCTATGGCTACACCTTC.

The CDR3, as DNA: TGCGCCAGCAGCGCCTTAGACAGGGCCCCTGGGACCCAGTACTTC. Protein product: CASSALDRAPGTQYF. V usage is TRBV5-1 and J usage is TRBJ2-5; 7 bases are shared with TRBD1. The CDR3 loop spans 15 amino acids. The J segment lost 7 bases and the V segment lost 4 bases, leaving 13 bases of the junction unmatched. Germline lookup yields CDR1 SGHRS and CDR2 YFSETQ.

The chain recombines TRBV29-1 with TRBJ2-4; D call uncertain. The CDR3 loop spans 14 amino acids. Germline V lookup: CDR1 SQVTM, CDR2 ANQGSEA. Trimming took off 1 base at V and 0 bases at J, with 7 bases between the two ends. As DNA, the CDR3 is TGCAGCGTTGAAGGGCCCTTAGCCAAAAACATTCAGTACTTC. This gives the protein CSVEGPLAKNIQYF.

This chain connects TRBV15 to TRBJ2-7, with 13 nucleotides matching TRBD2. This CDR3 comprises 17 residues. The germline V gene encodes CDR1 LNHNV and CDR2 YYDKDF (reference sequence). The junction had 10 bases not matched to a gene; V was cut back by 4 bases and J by 4 bases. CDR3 nucleotide sequence: TGTGCCACCAGCACACCGTTCATGGGACTAGCGGGATACGAGCAGTACTTC. Translated, it gives CATSTPFMGLAGYEQYF.

Only a few counts were recorded for this clone. The chain recombines TRBV9 with TRBJ2-6; 13 nucleotides agree with TRBD2. CDR1 is SGDLS, CDR2 YYNGEE, per germline. V shed 4 bases and J 4 bases; nucleotides not matched to a gene: 8. The CDR3 covers 18 residues. The DNA of the CDR3 is TGTGCCAGCAGCTTGGGACTAGCGGGAACCCCAGGGGCCAACGTCCTGACTTTC. This encodes CASSLGLAGTPGANVLTF.

V and J are TRBV30 and TRBJ2-2; D remains unclear. The V and J ends lost 3 bases and 3 bases respectively, with 2 bases between them. Germline V gene lookup returns CDR1 GTSNPN and CDR2 SVGIG (reference sequence). This CDR3 contains 11 residues. CDR3 loop: CAWRHTGELFF. The DNA of the CDR3 is TGTGCCTGGAGGCACACCGGGGAGCTGTTTTTT.

Concerning this clone itself: This same CDR3 is encoded by further DNA sequences in the sample. V gene TRBV20-1 combines with J gene TRBJ1-1; D unresolved. The CDR3 runs 11 residues. V dropped 1 base and J dropped 5 bases, with 5 bases sitting between them. Germline CDR1 and CDR2: DFQATT and SNEGSKA (reference sequence). For the CDR3, the DNA is TGCAGTGCTAGAGTAAATACTGAAGCTTTCTTT. It specifies CSARVNTEAFF.

The chain combines TRBV5-4 with TRBJ2-7; 8 nucleotides line up with TRBD2. The CDR3 is 15 residues long. Trimming at V came to 4 bases and at J to 3 bases, leaving 9 bases not matched to a gene. From germline, CDR1 is SGHNT and CDR2 YYREEE (reference sequence). CDR3: CASSPAAGDSYEQYF. The CDR3, as DNA: TGTGCCAGCAGCCCGGCAGCGGGAGACAGCTACGAGCAGTACTTC.

The rearrangement uses TRBV7-9 and TRBJ2-1; D may be TRBD1 (6 bases). Trimming pared 7 bases from V and 8 bases from J, leaving 12 bases between. This CDR3 region has 12 residues. The V gene's germline CDR1 is SEHNR and CDR2 FQNEAQ (reference sequence). The CDR3 nucleotides read TGTGCCAGCACCTTGACAGGCGATGAGCAGTTCTTC. This translates into CASTLTGDEQFF.

This clone was counted between two and nine times. The chain joins TRBV11-2 to TRBJ2-4; unclear D gene. Trimming took off 2 bases at V and 3 bases at J, with 2 bases between the two ends. CDR1 and CDR2 from the germline V gene are SGHAT and FQNNGV. This CDR3 is 12 amino acids long. CDR3 in DNA: TGTGCCAGCAGCTTAAGCAAAAACATTCAGTACTTC. Its translation is CASSLSKNIQYF.

V and J are TRBV5-1 and TRBJ2-5; D gene uncertain. The germline V gene has CDR1 SGHRS and CDR2 YFSETQ. The CDR3 length is 13 residues. Trimming stripped 0 bases from V and 1 base from J, with 4 bases between. The chain's CDR3 is CASSLVGQETQYF. Written as DNA, the CDR3 is TGCGCCAGCAGCTTGGTTGGCCAAGAGACCCAGTACTTC.

This clone was seen a few times. This rearrangement joins TRBV9 to TRBJ2-1; 11 bases match TRBD2. The CDR3 covers 18 residues. Germline V gives CDR1 SGDLS, CDR2 YYNGEE. Losses at the gene ends were 0 bases for V and 2 bases for J; bases not matched to a gene: 7. The CDR3 loop reads CASSVGRTSGFTYNEQFF. The CDR3 coding sequence is TGTGCCAGCAGCGTAGGTAGGACTAGCGGGTTTACCTACAATGAGCAGTTCTTC.

This clone was seen more than once but under ten times. The chain carries TRBV29-1 and TRBJ2-3; D unclear. The CDR3 totals 13 residues. CDR1 and CDR2 from the germline V gene are SQVTM and ANQGSEA. V lost 1 base and J lost 9, with 14 bases in between. The CDR3: CSVEGPPRATQYF. The CDR3 coding sequence is TGCAGCGTTGAAGGGCCCCCCCGGGCCACGCAGTATTTT.

A few counts support this clone. V gene TRBV7-9 combines with J gene TRBJ2-7; D is ambiguous. CDR1 and CDR2 from the germline V gene are SEHNR and FQNEAQ (reference sequence). CDR3 size: 12 residues. V shed 5 bases and J shed 0 bases, with 5 bases lying between them. The CDR3 coding sequence is TGTGCCAGCAGCCCTTACTCCTACGAGCAGTACTTC. As protein: CASSPYSYEQYF.

This clone occurred a few times. The chain carries TRBV6-6 and TRBJ2-2, with 7 positions matching TRBD2. V lost 2 bases, J lost 6 bases, and 9 bases stayed unmatched. Germline loops: CDR1 MNHNY, CDR2 SVGAGI (reference sequence). This CDR3 contains 16 residues. CDR3: CASSYPERGISGELFF. For the CDR3, the DNA is TGTGCCAGCAGTTACCCAGAGCGGGGAATTTCCGGGGAGCTGTTTTTT.

This clone has only a few counts. This chain uses TRBV7-2 with TRBJ2-3, with D uncertain. Germline CDR1 reads SGHTA; CDR2 reads FQGNSA. The CDR3 contains 14 residues. V lost 1 base and J 1 base, leaving 6 bases between the germline ends. CDR3 in amino acids: CASSLEWGTDTQYF. The CDR3 bases are TGTGCCAGCAGCTTAGAGTGGGGCACAGATACGCAGTATTTT.

The chain carries TRBV7-8 and TRBJ2-7, with 7 positions matching TRBD1. The CDR3 has 14 amino acids. The germline V gene has CDR1 SGHVS and CDR2 FQNEAQ. The ends lost 1 base at V and 4 bases at J; junction bases unmatched: 4. The CDR3 DNA follows: TGTGCCAGCAGCTTAGTAGGGGACAGTTACGAGCAGTACGTC. As protein: CASSLVGDSYEQYV.

V usage is TRBV29-1 and J usage is TRBJ1-1, with TRBD1 as a possible D gene (6 bases). The V gene's germline CDR1 is SQVTM and CDR2 ANQGSEA. Trimming left V 0 bases short and J 5 bases short, with 13 bases between. The CDR3 length is 14 residues. CDR3 nucleotide sequence: TGCAGCGTTGAAGAGCCAACAGGGTGGACTGAAGCTTTCTTT. It codes for CSVEEPTGWTEAFF.

This clone has only a few counts. The genes are TRBV9 and TRBJ2-7; 7 positions agree with TRBD1. Germline V gene data show CDR1 as SGDLS and CDR2 as YYNGEE. This CDR3 is built from 14 residues. V lost 4 bases to trimming and J lost 0 bases; unmatched junction nucleotides: 4. In DNA form, the CDR3 reads TGTGCCAGCAGCCCAAGGGACAGCTCCTACGAGCAGTACTTC. Residues: CASSPRDSSYEQYF.

The genes are TRBV5-1 and TRBJ1-5; 7 nucleotides match TRBD1. Germline CDR1 and CDR2: SGHRS and YFSETQ. CDR3 size: 14 residues. The junction had 6 bases not matched to a gene; V was cut back by 6 bases and J by 3 bases. For the CDR3, the DNA is TGCGCCAGCAACGACAGGGTACCCAATCAGCCCCAGCATTTT. Amino acids: CASNDRVPNQPQHF.

There are a few counts of this clone. The chain links TRBV30 to TRBJ1-5, with D tentatively TRBD1 (6 bases). CDR3 length: 15 residues. The V end was cut by 0 bases, the J end by 3 bases, with 12 bases between. Germline V gene data show CDR1 as GTSNPN and CDR2 as SVGIG (reference sequence). CDR3 region: CAWSVQGLPNQPQHF. The CDR3, as DNA: TGTGCCTGGAGTGTACAGGGCCTACCCAATCAGCCCCAGCATTTT.

This clone came up a few times. V is TRBV28 and J is TRBJ2-3; TRBD1 might be the D (5 bases). This CDR3 is built from 16 residues. From germline, CDR1 is MDHEN and CDR2 SYDVKM. The V end lost 5 bases, the J end lost 2 bases, and 17 bases lay between the germline ends. CDR3 sequence: CASSGNRRTVTDTQYF. The CDR3 DNA reads as TGTGCCAGCAGTGGCAACAGGAGAACAGTCACAGATACGCAGTATTTT. The variable domain in full, with the rest retrieved from reference TRBV28 and TRBJ2-3, is DVKVTQSSRYLVKRTGEKVFLECVQDMDHENMFWYRQDPGLGLRLIYFSYDVKMKEKGDIPEGYSVSREKKERFSLILESASTNQTSMYLCASSGNRRTVTDTQYFGPGTRLTVL.